The 5 T cell receptor beta chains listed next were all sequenced from one sample in a study of chemoradiotherapy in HPV16-positive cancers. TCRdb keeps only in-frame clones here, not all; method: immunoSEQ multiplex PCR. The data contain 25,000 to 30,000 clones, approximately 94% of them singletons. Sample: blood, taken from a patient who underwent chemoradiotherapy. All receptors derive from a human donor with HPV-associated anogenital cancer.

This clone appeared a single time. The chain has TRBV12-5 and TRBJ2-2; 10 bases match TRBD2. The germline V gene has CDR1 LGHNT and CDR2 FRNRAP. V shed 0 bases, J shed 6 bases, and the junction held 13 bases outside the gene matches. The CDR3 covers 19 residues. Here the CDR3 reads CASGLVLGLAGAKAGELFF. The CDR3 DNA follows: TGTGCTAGTGGTTTGGTACTAGGGCTAGCGGGAGCTAAGGCCGGGGAGCTGTTTTTT.

This chain connects TRBV27 to TRBJ2-2, with no clear D. The CDR3 is made up of 15 amino acids. In germline, CDR1 is MNHEY, CDR2 SMNVEV (reference sequence). V lost 7 bases, J lost 2 bases, and 14 bases lay in between. CDR3 coding DNA: TGTGCCAGCACCCCGCGTAGGGAAAACACCGGGGAGCTGTTTTTT. This codes for CASTPRRENTGELFF.

This clone was seen only once. The rearrangement joins TRBV29-1 to TRBJ2-4; possible D gene TRBD2, 6 bases. The CDR3 is 11 amino acids. Germline V lookup: CDR1 SQVTM, CDR2 ANQGSEA. Deletions cut 0 bases from V and 10 bases from J, with 7 bases between. CDR3: CSVEEGRIQYF. CDR3 coding DNA: TGCAGCGTTGAAGAGGGGAGGATTCAGTACTTC.

J is TRBJ2-4 and V is TRBV6-1; a possible D gene is TRBD1 (6 bases). Germline-derived CDR1 and CDR2 are MNHNS and SASEGT. Deletions cut 7 bases from V and 3 bases from J, with 16 bases between. CDR3 length equals 15 residues. This CDR3 is CASTSGETDKNIQYF. The CDR3 DNA reads as TGTGCCAGCACTTCAGGGGAGACGGACAAAAACATTCAGTACTTC.

The chain links TRBV7-9 to TRBJ1-1; 7 bases are shared with TRBD1. V gave up 2 bases and J gave up 10 bases; unmatched junction bases: 1. The CDR3 spans 11 residues. From germline, CDR1 is SEHNR and CDR2 FQNEAQ (reference sequence). This chain's CDR3 is CASSLSGGAFF. The DNA of the CDR3 is TGTGCCAGCAGCTTATCAGGGGGAGCTTTCTTT. Full variable domain (rest looked up from reference TRBV7-9 and TRBJ1-1): DTGVSQNPRHKITKRGQNVTFRCDPISEHNRLYWYRQTLGQGPEFLTYFQNEAQLEKSRLLSDRFSAERPKGSFSTLEIQRTEQGDSAMYLCASSLSGGAFFGQGTRLTVV.